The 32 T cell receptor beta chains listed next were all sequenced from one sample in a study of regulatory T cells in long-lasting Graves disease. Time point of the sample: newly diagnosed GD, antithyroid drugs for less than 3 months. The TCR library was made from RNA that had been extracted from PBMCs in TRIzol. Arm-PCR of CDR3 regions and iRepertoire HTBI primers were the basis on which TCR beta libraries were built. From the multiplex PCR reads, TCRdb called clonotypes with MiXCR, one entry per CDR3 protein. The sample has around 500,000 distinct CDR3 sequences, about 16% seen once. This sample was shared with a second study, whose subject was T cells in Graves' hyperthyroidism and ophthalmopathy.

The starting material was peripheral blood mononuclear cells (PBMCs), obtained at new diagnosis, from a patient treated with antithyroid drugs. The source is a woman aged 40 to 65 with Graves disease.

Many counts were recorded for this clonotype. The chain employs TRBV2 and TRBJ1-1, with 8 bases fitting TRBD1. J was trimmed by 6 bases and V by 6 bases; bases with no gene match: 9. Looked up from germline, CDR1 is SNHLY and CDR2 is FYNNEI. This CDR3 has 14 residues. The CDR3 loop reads CASRGDRNNAEAFF. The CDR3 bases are TGTGCCAGCAGGGGGGACAGGAATAACGCTGAAGCTTTCTTT.

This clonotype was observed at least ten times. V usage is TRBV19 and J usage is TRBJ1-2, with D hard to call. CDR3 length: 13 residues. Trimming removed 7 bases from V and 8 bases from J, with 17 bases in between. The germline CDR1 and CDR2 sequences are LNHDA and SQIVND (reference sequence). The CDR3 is CASNDRPGQGYTF. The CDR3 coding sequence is TGTGCCAGTAACGATCGGCCCGGGCAAGGCTACACCTTC.

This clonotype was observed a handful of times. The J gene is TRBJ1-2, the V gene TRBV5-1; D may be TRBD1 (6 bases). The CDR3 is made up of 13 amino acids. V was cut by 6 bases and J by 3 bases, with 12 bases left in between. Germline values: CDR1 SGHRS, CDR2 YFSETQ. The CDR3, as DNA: TGCGCCAGCACCCCACAGGGAGACTATGGCTACACCTTC. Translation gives CASTPQGDYGYTF.

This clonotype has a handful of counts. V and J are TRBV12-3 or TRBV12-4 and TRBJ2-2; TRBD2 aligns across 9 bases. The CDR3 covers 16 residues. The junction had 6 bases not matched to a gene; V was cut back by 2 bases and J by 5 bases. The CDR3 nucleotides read TGTGCCAGCAGTTTAAGTAGCGGGGGACCGACCGGGGAGCTGTTTTTT. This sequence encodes CASSLSSGGPTGELFF.

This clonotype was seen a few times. The CDR3 DNA follows: TGTGCCAGTAGTATATCGGGGCAGTTCCTCCACACCCTCTCCTACACTGAAGCTTTCTTT. Protein sequence: CASSISGQFLHTLSYTEAFF. The V call is TRBV19, the J call TRBJ1-1; D possibly corresponds to TRBD1 (5 bases). The CDR3 has 20 residues. Germline V gene sequence: CDR1 LNHDA, CDR2 SQIVND (reference sequence). The V gene lost 2 bases and the J gene lost 3 bases, with 28 bases spanning the gap.

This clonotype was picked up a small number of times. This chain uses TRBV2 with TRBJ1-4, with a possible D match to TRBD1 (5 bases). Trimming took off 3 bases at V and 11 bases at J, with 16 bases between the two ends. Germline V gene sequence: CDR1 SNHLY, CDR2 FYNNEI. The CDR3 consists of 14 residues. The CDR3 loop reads CASSDPGAGLKLFF. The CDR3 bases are TGTGCCAGCAGTGATCCCGGGGCCGGCCTGAAACTGTTTTTT.

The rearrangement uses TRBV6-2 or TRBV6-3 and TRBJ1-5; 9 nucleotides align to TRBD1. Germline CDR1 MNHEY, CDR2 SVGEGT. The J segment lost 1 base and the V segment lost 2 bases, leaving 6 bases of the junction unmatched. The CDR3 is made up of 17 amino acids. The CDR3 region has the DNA TGTGCCAGCAGTTACCCGACCGGGACAGGGAGCAATCAGCCCCAGCATTTT. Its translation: CASSYPTGTGSNQPQHF.

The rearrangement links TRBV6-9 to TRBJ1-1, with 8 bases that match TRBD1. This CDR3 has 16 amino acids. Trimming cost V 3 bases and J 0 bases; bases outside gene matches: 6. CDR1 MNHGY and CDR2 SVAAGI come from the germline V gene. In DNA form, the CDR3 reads TGTGCCAGCAGTTACTCAGGGGGCTTGATGAACACTGAAGCTTTCTTT. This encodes CASSYSGGLMNTEAFF.

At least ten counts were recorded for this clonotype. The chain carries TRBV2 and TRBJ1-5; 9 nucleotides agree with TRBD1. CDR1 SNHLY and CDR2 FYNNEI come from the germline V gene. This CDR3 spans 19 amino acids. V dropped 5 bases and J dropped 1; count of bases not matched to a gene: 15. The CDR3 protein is CASSNPGQGPIMSNQPQHF. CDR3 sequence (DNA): TGTGCCAGCAGTAACCCGGGACAGGGCCCCATTATGAGCAATCAGCCCCAGCATTTT.

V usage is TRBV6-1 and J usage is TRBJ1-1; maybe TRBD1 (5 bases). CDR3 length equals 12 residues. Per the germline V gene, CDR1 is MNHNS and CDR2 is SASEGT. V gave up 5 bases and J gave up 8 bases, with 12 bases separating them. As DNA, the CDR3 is TGTGCCAGCAGTCCCGGGACGAGAGAAGCTTTCTTT. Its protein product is CASSPGTREAFF.

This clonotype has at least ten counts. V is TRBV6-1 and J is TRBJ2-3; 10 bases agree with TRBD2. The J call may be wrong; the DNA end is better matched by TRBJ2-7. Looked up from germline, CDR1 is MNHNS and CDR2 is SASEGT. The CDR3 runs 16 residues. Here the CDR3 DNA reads TGTGCCAGCAGTGAAGCCAGCGGGGGGGTCTTTGGAGAGCAGTACTTC. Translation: CASSEASGGVFGEQYF.

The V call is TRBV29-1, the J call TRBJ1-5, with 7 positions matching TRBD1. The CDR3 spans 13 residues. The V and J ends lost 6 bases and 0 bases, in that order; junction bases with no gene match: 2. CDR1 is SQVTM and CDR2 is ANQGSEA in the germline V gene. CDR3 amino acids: CSVGTVSNQPQHF. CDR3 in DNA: TGCAGCGTCGGGACAGTTAGCAATCAGCCCCAGCATTTT.

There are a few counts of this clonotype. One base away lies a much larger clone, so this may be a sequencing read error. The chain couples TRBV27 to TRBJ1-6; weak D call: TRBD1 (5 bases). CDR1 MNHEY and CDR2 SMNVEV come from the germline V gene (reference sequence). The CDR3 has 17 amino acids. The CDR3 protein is CASSLKGLGTTNSPLRF. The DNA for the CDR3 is TGTGCCAGCAGTTTAAAGGGGTTGGGGACGACTAATTCACCCCTCCGCTTT.

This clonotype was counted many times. The CDR3 reads CSATRDGISGNTIYF. In DNA form, the CDR3 reads TGCAGTGCGACCCGGGACGGTATCTCTGGAAACACCATATATTTT. This rearrangement joins TRBV20-1 to TRBJ1-3, with D possibly matching TRBD1 (5 bases). The CDR3 totals 15 residues. Germline CDR1 DFQATT, CDR2 SNEGSKA (reference sequence). Trimming removed 6 bases from V and 0 bases from J, with 15 bases in between.

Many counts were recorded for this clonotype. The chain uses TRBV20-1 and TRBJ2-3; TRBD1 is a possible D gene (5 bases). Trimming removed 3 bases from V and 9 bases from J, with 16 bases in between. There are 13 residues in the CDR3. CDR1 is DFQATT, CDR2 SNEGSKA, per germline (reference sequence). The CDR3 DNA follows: TGCAGTGCTAGGGACCCTCAGGGTACGACGCAGTATTTT. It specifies CSARDPQGTTQYF.

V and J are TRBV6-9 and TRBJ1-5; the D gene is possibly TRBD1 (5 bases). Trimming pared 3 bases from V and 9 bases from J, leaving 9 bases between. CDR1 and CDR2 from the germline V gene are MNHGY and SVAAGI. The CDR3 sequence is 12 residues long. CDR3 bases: TGTGCCAGCAGTTACTTCGGGGGGCCCCAGCATTTT. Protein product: CASSYFGGPQHF.

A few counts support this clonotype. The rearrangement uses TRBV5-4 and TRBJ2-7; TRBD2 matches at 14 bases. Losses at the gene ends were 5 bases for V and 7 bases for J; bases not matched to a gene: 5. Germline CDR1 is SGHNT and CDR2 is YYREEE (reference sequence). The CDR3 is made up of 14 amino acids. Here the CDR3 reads CASRTGTSGGEQYF. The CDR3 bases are TGTGCCAGCAGAACCGGGACTAGCGGGGGAGAGCAGTACTTC.

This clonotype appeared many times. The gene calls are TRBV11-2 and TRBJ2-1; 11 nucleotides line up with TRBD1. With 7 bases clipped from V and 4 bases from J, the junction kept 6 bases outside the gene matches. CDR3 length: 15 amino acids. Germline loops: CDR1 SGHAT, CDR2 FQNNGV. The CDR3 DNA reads TGTGCCAGCAAAAGCCGGGACAGGGGGTACAATGAGCAGTTCTTC. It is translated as CASKSRDRGYNEQFF. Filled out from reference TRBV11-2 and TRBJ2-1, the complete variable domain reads EAGVAQSPRYKIIEKRQSVAFWCNPISGHATLYWYQQILGQGPKLLIQFQNNGVVDDSQLPKDRFSAERLKGVDSTLKIQPAKLEDSAVYLCASKSRDRGYNEQFFGPGTRLTVL.

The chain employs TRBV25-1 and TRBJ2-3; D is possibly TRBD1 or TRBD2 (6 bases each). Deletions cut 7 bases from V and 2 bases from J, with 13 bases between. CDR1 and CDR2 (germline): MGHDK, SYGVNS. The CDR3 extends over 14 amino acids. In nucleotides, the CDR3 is TGTGCCAGCACCGGGGGCATTACCACAGATACGCAGTATTTT. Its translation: CASTGGITTDTQYF.

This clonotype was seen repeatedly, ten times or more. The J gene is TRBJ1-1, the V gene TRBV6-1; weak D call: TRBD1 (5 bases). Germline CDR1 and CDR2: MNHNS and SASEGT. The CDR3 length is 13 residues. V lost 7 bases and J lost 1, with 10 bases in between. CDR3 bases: TGTGCCAGCATCACGGGGGGGAACACTGAAGCTTTCTTT. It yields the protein CASITGGNTEAFF.

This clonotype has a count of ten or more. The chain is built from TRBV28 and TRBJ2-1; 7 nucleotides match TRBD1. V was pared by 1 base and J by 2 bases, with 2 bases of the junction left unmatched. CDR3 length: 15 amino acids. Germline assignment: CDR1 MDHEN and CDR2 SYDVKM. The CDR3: CASSLSQGAYNEQFF. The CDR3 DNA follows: TGTGCCAGCAGTTTATCCCAGGGGGCCTACAATGAGCAGTTCTTC.

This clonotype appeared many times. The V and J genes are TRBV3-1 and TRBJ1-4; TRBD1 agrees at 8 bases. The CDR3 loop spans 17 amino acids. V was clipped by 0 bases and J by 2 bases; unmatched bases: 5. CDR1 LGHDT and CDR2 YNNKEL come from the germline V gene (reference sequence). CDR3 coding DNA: TGTGCCAGCAGCCAAGAGACAGGGGATCCGACTAATGAAAAACTGTTTTTT. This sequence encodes CASSQETGDPTNEKLFF. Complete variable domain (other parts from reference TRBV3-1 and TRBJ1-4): DTAVSQTPKYLVTQMGNDKSIKCEQNLGHDTMYWYKQDSKKFLKIMFSYNNKELIINETVPNRFSPKSPDKAHLNLHINSLELGDSAVYFCASSQETGDPTNEKLFFGSGTQLSVL.

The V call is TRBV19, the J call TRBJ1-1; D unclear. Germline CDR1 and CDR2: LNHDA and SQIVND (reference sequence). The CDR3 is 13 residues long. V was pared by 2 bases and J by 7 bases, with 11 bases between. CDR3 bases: TGTGCCAGTAGTATAATTTCGGCCAATGAAGCTTTCTTT. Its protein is CASSIISANEAFF.

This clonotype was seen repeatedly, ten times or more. In DNA form, the CDR3 reads TGTGCCAGCAGCACCGGCCTTGAGGGTACGCAGTATTTT. Translation: CASSTGLEGTQYF. The rearrangement links TRBV7-9 to TRBJ2-3; D might be TRBD2 (5 bases). V gave up 5 bases and J gave up 8 bases, with 14 bases separating them. Per germline, CDR1 SEHNR and CDR2 FQNEAQ (reference sequence). The CDR3 runs to 13 residues.

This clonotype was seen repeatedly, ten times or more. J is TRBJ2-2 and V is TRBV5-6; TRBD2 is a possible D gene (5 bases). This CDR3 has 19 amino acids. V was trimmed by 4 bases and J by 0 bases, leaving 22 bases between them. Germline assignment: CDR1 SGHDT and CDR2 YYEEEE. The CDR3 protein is CASSPREGRSPPNTGELFF. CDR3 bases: TGTGCCAGCAGCCCGCGAGAGGGAAGGAGTCCCCCGAACACCGGGGAGCTGTTTTTT.

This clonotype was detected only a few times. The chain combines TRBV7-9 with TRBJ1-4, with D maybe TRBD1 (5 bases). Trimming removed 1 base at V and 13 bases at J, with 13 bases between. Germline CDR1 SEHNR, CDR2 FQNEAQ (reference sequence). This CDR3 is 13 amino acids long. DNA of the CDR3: TGTGCCAGCAGCTTAGACGGAGCGGGGGGACTGTTTTTT. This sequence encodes CASSLDGAGGLFF.

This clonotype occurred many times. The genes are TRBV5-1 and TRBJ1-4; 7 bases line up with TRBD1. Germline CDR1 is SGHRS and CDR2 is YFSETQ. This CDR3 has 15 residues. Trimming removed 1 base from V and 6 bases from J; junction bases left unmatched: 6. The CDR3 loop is CASSLTRGRDEKLFF. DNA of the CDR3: TGCGCCAGCAGCTTGACGAGGGGGCGCGATGAAAAACTGTTTTTT.

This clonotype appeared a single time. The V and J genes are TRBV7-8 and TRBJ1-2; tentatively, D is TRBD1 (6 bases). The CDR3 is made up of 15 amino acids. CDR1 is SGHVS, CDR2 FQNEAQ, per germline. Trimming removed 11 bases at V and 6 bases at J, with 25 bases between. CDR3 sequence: CAGTPTGTNNDGYTF. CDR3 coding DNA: TGTGCCGGCACTCCGACCGGGACAAACAACGATGGCTACACCTTC.

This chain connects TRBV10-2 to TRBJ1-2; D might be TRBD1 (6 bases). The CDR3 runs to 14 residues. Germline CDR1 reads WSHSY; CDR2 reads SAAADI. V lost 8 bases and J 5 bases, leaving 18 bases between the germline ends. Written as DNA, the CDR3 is TGCGCCAGCCAGGTTGGGGGCGCCGGATATGGCTACACCTTC. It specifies CASQVGGAGYGYTF.

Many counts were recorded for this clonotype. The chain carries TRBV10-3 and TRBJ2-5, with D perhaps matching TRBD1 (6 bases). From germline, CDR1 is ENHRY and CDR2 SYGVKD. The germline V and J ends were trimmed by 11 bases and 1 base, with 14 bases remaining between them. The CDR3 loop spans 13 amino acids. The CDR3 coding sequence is TGTGCCGCACGGACAGCAACCCAAGAGACCCAGTACTTC. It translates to CAARTATQETQYF.

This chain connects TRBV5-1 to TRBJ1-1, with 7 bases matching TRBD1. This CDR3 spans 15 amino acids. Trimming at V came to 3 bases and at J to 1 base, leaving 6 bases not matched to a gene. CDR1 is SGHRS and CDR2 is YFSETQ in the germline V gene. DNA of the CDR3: TGCGCCAGCAGCTCACAGGGGAATCCGAACACTGAAGCTTTCTTT. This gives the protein CASSSQGNPNTEAFF. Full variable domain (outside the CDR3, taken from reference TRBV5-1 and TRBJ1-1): KAGVTQTPRYLIKTRGQQVTLSCSPISGHRSVSWYQQTPGQGLQFLFEYFSETQRNKGNFPGRFSGRQFSNSRSEMNVSTLELGDSALYLCASSSQGNPNTEAFFGQGTRLTVV.

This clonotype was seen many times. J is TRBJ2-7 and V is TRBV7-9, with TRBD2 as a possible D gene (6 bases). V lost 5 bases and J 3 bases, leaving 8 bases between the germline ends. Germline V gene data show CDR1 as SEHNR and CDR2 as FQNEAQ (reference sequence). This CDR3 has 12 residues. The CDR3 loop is CASSGGGYEQYF. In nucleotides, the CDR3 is TGTGCCAGCAGCGGGGGAGGCTACGAGCAGTACTTC.